This T cell receptor beta chain derives from a study of T-cell memory formation after mild COVID-19. The study's findings and limits: Some responding clones appeared in pre-infection memory, suggesting cross-reactive memory joined. While clones contracting from day 15 to 85 were balanced between CD4 and CD8, later expanders leaned CD4+.

This clonotype was found a few times. The target antigen is unknown. J gave up 7 bases and V 7 bases, and 15 bases lay outside the gene matches. This CDR3 spans 15 amino acids. After 5'RACE with constant-segment primers, TCR alpha and TCR beta cDNA libraries carrying sample barcodes and UMIs were obtained. Via MiXCR, TCRdb re-called the 5' RACE reads, giving one row per CDR3 protein. Altogether some 440,000 distinct CDR3 sequences are present, more than 20% being singletons, with the ten largest covering under 15%. The source of this sequence is an adult woman who had mild COVID-19 (a few samples of this study predate the infection). Cell type and time point are not known. Sequencing used PBMCs or a T cell subset sorted from them (not recorded which). The chain combines TRBV12-3 or TRBV12-4 with TRBJ2-7, with 8 bases identical to TRBD2. DNA of the CDR3: TGTGCCAGCACACCCAGCGGGGGACTAGGTTTAGAGCAGTACTTC. Translated: CASTPSGGLGLEQYF.